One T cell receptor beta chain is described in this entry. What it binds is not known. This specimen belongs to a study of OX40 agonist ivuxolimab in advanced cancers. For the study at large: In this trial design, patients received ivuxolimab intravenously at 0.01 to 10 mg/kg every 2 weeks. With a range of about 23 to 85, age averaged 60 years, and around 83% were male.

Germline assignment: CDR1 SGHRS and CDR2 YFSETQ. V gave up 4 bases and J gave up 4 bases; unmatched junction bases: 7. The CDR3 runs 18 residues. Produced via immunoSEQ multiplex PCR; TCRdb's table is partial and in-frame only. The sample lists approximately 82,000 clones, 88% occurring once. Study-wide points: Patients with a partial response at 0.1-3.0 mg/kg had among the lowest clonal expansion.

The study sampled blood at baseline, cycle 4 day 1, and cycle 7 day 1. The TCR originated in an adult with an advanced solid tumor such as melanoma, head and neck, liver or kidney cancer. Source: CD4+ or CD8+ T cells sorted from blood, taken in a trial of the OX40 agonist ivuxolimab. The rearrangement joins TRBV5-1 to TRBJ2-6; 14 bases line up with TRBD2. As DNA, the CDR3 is TGCGCCAGCAGCAAGGGACTAGCGGGAGATTCAGGGGCCAACGTCCTGACTTTC. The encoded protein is CASSKGLAGDSGANVLTF.